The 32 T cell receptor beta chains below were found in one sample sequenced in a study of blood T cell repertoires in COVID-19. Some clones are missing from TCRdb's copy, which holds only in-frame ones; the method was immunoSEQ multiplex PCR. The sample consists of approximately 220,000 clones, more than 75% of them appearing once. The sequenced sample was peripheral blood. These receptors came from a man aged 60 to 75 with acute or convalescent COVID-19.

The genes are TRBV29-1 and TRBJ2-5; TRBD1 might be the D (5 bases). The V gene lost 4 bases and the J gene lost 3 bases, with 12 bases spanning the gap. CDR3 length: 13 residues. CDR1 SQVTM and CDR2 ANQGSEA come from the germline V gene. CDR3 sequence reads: CSVGPRQKETQYF. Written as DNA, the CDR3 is TGCAGCGTTGGGCCGAGACAGAAAGAGACCCAGTACTTC.

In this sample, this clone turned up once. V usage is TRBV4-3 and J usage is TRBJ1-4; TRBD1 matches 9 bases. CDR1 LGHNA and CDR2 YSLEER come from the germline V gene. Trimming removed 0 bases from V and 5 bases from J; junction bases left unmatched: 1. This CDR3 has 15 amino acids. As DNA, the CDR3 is TGCGCCAGCAGCCAAGATGACAGGGGGAATGAAAAACTGTTTTTT. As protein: CASSQDDRGNEKLFF.

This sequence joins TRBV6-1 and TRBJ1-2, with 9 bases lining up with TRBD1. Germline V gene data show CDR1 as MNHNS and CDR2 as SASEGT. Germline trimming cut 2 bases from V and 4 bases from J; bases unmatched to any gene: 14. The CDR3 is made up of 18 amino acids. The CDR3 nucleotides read TGTGCCAGCAGTGAACGTAATCTTAGGACAGGGGCGTCCTATGGCTACACCTTC. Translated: CASSERNLRTGASYGYTF.

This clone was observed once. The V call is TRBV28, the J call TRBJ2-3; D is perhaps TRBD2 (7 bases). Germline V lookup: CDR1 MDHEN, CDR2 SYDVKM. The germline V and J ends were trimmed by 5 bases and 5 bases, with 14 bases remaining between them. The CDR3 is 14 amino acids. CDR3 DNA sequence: TGTGCCAGCAGTGGGGGGGGCGGGGAAGATACGCAGTATTTT. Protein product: CASSGGGGEDTQYF.

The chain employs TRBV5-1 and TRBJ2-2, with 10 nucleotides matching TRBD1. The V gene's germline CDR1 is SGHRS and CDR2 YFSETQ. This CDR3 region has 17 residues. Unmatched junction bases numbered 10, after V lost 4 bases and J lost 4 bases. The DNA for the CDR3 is TGCGCCAGCAGCCCCGCTCTGACAGGGGGCGGCACCGGGGAGCTGTTTTTT. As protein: CASSPALTGGGTGELFF.

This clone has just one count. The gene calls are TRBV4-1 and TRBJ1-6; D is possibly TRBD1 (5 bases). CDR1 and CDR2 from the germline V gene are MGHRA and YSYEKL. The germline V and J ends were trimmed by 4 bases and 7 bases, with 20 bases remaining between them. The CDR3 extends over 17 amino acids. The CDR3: CASSPGWSRQMNSPLHF. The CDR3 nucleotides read TGCGCCAGCAGCCCCGGTTGGTCAAGACAGATGAATTCACCCCTCCACTTT.

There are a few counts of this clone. The CDR3 sequence: CASSLNSWAGGYNEQYF. Written as DNA, the CDR3 is TGTGCCAGCAGCTTGAACTCTTGGGCAGGGGGCTACAACGAGCAGTACTTC. The chain employs TRBV7-6 and TRBJ2-7, with 8 bases lining up with TRBD1. The CDR3 consists of 17 residues. Trimming took 3 bases from V and 5 from J; bases not matched to a gene: 15. CDR1 and CDR2 (germline): SGHVS, FNYEAQ.

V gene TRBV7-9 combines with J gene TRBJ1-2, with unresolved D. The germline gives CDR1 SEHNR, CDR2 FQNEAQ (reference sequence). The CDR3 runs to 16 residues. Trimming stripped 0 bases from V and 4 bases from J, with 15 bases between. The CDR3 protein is CASSLAPRAGGYGYTF. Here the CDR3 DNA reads TGTGCCAGCAGCTTAGCACCACGGGCGGGCGGCTATGGCTACACCTTC.

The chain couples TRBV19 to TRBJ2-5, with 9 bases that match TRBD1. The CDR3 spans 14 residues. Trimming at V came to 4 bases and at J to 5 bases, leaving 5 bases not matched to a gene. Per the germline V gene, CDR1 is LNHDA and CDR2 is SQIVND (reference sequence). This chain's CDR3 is CASSTTGGGETQYF. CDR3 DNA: TGTGCCAGTAGTACTACAGGGGGCGGGGAGACCCAGTACTTC.

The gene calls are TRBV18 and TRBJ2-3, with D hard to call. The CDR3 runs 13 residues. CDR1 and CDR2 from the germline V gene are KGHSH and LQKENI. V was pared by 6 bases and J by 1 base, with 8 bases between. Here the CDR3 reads CASSGPGTDTQYF. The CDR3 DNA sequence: TGTGCCAGCTCTGGGCCTGGCACAGATACGCAGTATTTT.

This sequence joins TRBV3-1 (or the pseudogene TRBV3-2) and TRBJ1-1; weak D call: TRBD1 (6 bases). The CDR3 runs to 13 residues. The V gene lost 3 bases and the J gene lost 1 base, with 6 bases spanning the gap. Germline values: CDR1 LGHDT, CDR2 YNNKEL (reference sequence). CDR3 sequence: CASSQGANTEAFF. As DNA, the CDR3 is TGTGCCAGCAGCCAGGGGGCGAACACTGAAGCTTTCTTT.

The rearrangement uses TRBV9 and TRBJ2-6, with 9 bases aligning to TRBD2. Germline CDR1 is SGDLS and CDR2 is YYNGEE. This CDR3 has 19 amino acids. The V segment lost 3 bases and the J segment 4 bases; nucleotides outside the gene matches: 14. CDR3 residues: CASSAPPRGGLSGANVLTF. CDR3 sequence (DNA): TGTGCCAGCAGCGCCCCTCCGCGGGGGGGCCTTTCCGGGGCCAACGTCCTGACTTTC.

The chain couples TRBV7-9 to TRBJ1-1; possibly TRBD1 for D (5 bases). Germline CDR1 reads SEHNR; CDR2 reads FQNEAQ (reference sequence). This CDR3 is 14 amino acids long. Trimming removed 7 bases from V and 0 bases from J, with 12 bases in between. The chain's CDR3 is CASTLRDLNTEAFF. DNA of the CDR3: TGTGCCAGCACCCTCAGGGATTTGAACACTGAAGCTTTCTTT.

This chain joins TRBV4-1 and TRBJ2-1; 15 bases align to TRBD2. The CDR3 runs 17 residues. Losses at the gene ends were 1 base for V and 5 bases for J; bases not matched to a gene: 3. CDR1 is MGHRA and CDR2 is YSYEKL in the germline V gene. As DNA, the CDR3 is TGCGCCAGCAGCCAAGGCGGGACTAGCGGGGGGAACAATGAGCAGTTCTTC. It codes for CASSQGGTSGGNNEQFF.

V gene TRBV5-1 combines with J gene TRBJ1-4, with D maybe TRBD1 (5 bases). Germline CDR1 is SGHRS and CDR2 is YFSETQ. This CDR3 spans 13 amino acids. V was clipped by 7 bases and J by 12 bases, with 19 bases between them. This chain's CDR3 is CASAFMGGFELFF. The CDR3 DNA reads TGCGCCAGCGCATTTATGGGGGGTTTTGAACTGTTTTTT. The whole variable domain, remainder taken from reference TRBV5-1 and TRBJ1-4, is KAGVTQTPRYLIKTRGQQVTLSCSPISGHRSVSWYQQTPGQGLQFLFEYFSETQRNKGNFPGRFSGRQFSNSRSEMNVSTLELGDSALYLCASAFMGGFELFFGSGTQLSVL.

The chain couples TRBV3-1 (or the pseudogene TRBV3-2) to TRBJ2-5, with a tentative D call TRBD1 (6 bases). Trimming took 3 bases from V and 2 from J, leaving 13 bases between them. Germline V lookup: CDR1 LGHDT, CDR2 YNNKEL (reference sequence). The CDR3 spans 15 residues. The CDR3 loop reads CASSQGGQKQETQYF. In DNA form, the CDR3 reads TGTGCCAGCAGCCAGGGCGGACAGAAACAAGAGACCCAGTACTTC.

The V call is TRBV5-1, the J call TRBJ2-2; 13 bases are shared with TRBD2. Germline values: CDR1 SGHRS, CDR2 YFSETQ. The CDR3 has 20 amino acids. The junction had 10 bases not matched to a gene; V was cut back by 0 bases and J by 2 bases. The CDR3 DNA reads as TGCGCCAGCAGCTTGGGAGTACTAGCGGGGGGGCCGTACAACACCGGGGAGCTGTTTTTT. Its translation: CASSLGVLAGGPYNTGELFF.

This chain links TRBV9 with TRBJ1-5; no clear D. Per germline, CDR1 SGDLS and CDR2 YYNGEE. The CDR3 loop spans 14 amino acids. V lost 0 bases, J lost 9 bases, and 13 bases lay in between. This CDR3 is CASSVEPDGRPQHF. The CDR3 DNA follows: TGTGCCAGCAGCGTAGAGCCTGATGGGCGGCCCCAGCATTTT.

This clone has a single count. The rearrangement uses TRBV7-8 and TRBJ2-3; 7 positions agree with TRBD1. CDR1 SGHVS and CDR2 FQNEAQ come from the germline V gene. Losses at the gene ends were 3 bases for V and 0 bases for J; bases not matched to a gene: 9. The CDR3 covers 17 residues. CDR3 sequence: CASSLGSEGGSTDTQYF. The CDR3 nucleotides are TGTGCCAGCAGCTTGGGGTCGGAAGGGGGCAGCACAGATACGCAGTATTTT. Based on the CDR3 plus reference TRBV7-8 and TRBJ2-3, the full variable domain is GAGVSQSPRYKVAKRGQDVALRCDPISGHVSLFWYQQALGQGPEFLTYFQNEAQLDKSGLPSDRFFAERPEGSVSTLKIQRTQQEDSAVYLCASSLGSEGGSTDTQYFGPGTRLTVL.

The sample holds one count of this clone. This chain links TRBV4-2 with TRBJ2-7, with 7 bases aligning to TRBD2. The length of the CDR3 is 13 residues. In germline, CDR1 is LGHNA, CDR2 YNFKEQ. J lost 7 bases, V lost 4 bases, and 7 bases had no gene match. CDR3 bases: TGTGCCAGCAGCCCGACCGGGACTACGGAGCAGTACTTC. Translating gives CASSPTGTTEQYF.

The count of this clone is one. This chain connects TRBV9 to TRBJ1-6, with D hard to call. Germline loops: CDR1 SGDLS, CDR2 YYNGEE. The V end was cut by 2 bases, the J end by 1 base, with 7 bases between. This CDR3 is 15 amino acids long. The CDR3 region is CASSVEGSYNSPLHF. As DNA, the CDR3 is TGTGCCAGCAGCGTTGAGGGTTCCTATAATTCACCCCTCCACTTT.

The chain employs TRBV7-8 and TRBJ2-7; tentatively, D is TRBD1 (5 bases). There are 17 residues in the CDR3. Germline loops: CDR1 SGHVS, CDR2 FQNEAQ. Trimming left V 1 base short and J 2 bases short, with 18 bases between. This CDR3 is CASSLVSWSGSTYEQYF. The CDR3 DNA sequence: TGTGCCAGCAGCTTAGTATCTTGGTCAGGGTCGACCTACGAGCAGTACTTC.

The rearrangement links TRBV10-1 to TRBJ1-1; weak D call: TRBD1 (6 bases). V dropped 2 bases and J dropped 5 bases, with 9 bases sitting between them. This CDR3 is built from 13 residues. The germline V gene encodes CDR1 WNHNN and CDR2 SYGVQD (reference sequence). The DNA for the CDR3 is TGCGCCAGCAGTGAGAACAGGGTGACTGAAGCTTTCTTT. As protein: CASSENRVTEAFF.

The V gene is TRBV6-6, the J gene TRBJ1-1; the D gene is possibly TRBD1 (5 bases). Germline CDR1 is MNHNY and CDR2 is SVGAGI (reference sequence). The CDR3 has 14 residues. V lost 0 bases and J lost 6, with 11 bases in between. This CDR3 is CASSYSRQLAEAFF. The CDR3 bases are TGTGCCAGCAGTTACTCGAGACAGCTCGCTGAAGCTTTCTTT.

The CDR3 bases are TGTGCCAGCAGCCCTTTTTTGCAGCGGGGTTACAATGAGCAGTTCTTC. This codes for CASSPFLQRGYNEQFF. The rearrangement joins TRBV28 to TRBJ2-1, with 7 bases matching TRBD2. V lost 6 bases to trimming and J lost 4 bases; unmatched junction nucleotides: 12. Per germline, CDR1 MDHEN and CDR2 SYDVKM. The CDR3 consists of 16 residues.

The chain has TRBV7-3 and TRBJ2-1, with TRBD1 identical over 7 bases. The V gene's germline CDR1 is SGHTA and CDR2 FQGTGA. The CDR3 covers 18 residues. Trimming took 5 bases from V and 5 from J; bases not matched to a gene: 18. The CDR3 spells CASSPILKQGIQDNEQFF. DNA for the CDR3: TGTGCCAGCAGCCCAATCCTGAAACAGGGGATTCAGGACAATGAGCAGTTCTTC.

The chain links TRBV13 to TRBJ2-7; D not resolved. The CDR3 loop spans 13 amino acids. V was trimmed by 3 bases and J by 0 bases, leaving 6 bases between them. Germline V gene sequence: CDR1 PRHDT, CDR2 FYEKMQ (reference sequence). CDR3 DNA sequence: TGTGCCAGCAGCTTCCCCAACTCCTACGAGCAGTACTTC. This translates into CASSFPNSYEQYF.

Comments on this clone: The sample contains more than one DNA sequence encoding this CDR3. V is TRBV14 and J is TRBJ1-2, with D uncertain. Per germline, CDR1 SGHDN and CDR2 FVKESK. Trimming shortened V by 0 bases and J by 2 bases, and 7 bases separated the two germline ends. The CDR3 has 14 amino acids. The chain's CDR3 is CASSQDRGNYGYTF. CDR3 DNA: TGTGCCAGCAGCCAAGACAGAGGGAACTATGGCTACACCTTC.

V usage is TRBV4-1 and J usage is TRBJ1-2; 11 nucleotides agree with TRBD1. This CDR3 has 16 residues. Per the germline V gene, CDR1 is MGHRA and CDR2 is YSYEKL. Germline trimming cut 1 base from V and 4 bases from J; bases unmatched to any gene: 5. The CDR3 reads CASSQVRDRGTYGYTF. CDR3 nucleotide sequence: TGCGCCAGCAGCCAAGTAAGGGACAGGGGGACCTATGGCTACACCTTC.

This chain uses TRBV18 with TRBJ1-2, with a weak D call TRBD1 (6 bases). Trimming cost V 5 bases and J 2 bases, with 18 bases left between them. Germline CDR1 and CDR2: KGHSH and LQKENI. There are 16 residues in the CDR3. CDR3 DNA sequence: TGTGCCAGCTCAGACACCAGGGGAGGGAAGAACTATGGCTACACCTTC. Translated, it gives CASSDTRGGKNYGYTF. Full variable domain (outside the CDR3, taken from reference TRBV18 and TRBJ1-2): NAGVMQNPRHLVRRRGQEARLRCSPMKGHSHVYWYRQLPEEGLKFMVYLQKENIIDESGMPKERFSAEFPKEGPSILRIQQVVRGDSAAYFCASSDTRGGKNYGYTFGSGTRLTVV.

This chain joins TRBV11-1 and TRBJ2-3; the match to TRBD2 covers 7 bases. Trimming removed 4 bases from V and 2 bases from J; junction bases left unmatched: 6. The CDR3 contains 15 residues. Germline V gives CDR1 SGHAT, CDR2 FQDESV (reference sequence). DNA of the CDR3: TGTGCCAGCAGCTCGGGCGGGGGAATCACAGATACGCAGTATTTT. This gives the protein CASSSGGGITDTQYF.

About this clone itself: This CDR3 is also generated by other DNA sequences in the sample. DNA for the CDR3: TGTGCCAGCAGCGCGGGACAGAATCAGCCCCAGCATTTT. Protein: CASSAGQNQPQHF. V usage is TRBV7-2 and J usage is TRBJ1-5; 7 bases are a match to TRBD1. The V segment lost 5 bases and the J segment 4 bases; nucleotides outside the gene matches: 2. Germline lookup yields CDR1 SGHTA and CDR2 FQGNSA. CDR3 length equals 13 residues.